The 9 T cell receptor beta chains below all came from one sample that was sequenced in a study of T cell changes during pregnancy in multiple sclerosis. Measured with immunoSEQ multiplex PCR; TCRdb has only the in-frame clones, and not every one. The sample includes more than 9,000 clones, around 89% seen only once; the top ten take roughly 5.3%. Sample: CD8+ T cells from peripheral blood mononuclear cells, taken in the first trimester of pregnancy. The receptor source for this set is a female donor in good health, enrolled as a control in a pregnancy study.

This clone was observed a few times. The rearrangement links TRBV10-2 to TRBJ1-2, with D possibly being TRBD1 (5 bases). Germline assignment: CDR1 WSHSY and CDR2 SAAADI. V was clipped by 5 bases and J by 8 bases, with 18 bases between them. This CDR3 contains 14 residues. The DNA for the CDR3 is TGCGCCAGCAGTTCGTCCGCCGGGGGAGGGGGCTACACCTTC. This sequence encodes CASSSSAGGGGYTF.

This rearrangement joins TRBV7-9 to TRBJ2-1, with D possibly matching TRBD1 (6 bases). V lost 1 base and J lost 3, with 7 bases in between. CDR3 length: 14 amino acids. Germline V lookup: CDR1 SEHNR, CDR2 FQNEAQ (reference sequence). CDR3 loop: CASSLEGGYNEQFF. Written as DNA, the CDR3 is TGTGCCAGCAGCTTAGAAGGGGGCTACAATGAGCAGTTCTTC.

CDR3 sequence (DNA): TGTGCCAGCAGCCCAAAGGGACATGACCCGGGATTCACAGATACGCAGTATTTT. The encoded protein is CASSPKGHDPGFTDTQYF. The chain uses TRBV4-2 and TRBJ2-3, with a weak D call TRBD1 (6 bases). V was shortened by 4 bases and J by 2 bases, with 22 bases between the two germline ends. CDR3 length: 18 amino acids. Looked up from germline, CDR1 is LGHNA and CDR2 is YNFKEQ.

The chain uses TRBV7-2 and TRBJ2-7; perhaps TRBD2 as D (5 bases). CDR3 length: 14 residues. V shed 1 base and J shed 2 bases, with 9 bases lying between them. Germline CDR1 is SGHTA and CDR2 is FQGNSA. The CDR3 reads CASSLERETYEQYF. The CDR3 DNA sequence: TGTGCCAGCAGCTTAGAGAGGGAAACCTACGAGCAGTACTTC.

The CDR3 spells CAWGDGGPETQYF. DNA for the CDR3: TGTGCCTGGGGGGACGGGGGGCCAGAGACCCAGTACTTC. This chain links TRBV30 with TRBJ2-5, with D possibly matching TRBD2 (7 bases). The germline V gene has CDR1 GTSNPN and CDR2 SVGIG (reference sequence). The CDR3 is 13 residues long. The V gene lost 5 bases and the J gene lost 4 bases, with 14 bases spanning the gap.

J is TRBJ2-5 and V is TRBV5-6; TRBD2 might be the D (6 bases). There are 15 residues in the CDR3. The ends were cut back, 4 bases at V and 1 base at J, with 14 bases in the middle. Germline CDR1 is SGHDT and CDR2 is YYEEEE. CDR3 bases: TGTGCCAGCAGCGCACCTAGCGCCCTCCAAGAGACCCAGTACTTC. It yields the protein CASSAPSALQETQYF.

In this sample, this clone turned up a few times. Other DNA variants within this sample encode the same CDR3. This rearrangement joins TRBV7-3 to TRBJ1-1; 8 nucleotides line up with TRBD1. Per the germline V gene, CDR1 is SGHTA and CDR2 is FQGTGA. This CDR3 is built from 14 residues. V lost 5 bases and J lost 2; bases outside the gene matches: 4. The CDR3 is CASSPTGGNTEAFF. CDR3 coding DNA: TGTGCCAGCAGCCCCACAGGGGGAAACACTGAAGCTTTCTTT.

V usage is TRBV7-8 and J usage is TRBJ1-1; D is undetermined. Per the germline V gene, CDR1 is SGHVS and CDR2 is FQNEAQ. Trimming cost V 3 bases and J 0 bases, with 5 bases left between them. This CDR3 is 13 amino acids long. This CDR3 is CASSFDLNTEAFF. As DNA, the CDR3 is TGTGCCAGCAGCTTCGACTTGAACACTGAAGCTTTCTTT.

CDR3 nucleotide sequence: TGTGCCAGCAGTCCTACTCTTGGTAGCGGGGGCTACAATGAGCAGTTCTTC. Amino acids: CASSPTLGSGGYNEQFF. V is TRBV7-6 and J is TRBJ2-1; 9 bases agree with TRBD2. CDR3 length: 17 residues. CDR1 and CDR2 from the germline V gene are SGHVS and FNYEAQ. V lost 6 bases and J lost 3; bases outside the gene matches: 12.